Listed below are T cell receptor beta chains from one sample, sequenced in a study of human T cells and chemical hapten exposure. TCRdb passed the RACE reads through MiXCR, listing each CDR3 protein once. The sample contains about 71,000 distinct CDR3 sequences, roughly 9.8% of which appear only once. Sequencing was performed on whole blood, taken in connection with sensitization to the hapten diphenylcyclopropenone (DPC). The source of these receptors is a woman between 40 and 50 years old with alopecia areata. Some clones in this sample may be carry-over from other donors' samples. Both conserved end residues are part of each CDR3. A D gene is named only where the DNA matches it firmly. A row's size may be missing; if present it is once, few, many or a size class.

CDR3nt	CDR3aa	j_gene	abundance	v_gene	d_gene
TGTGCCAGCAGTCTGGAGGTTTACGGCTACACCTTC	CASSLEVYGYTF	TRBJ1-2	-	TRBV12-3/TRBV12-4	-
TGTGCCAGCAGGCGCCCTGAGCCCCAGCATTTT	CASRRPEPQHF	TRBJ1-5	many	TRBV6-7	-
TGCAGCGTTGTGGAGGGGAACTATGGCTACACCTTC	CSVVEGNYGYTF	TRBJ1-2	few	TRBV29-1	-
TGTGCCAGCTCCATGACAGGGGGCGAGACCCAGTACTTC	CASSMTGGETQYF	TRBJ2-5	many	TRBV7-2	TRBD1
TGTGCCAGCAGTTACAGATCGGGGACAAGTTTTAATGAGCAGTTCTTC	CASSYRSGTSFNEQFF	TRBJ2-1	many	TRBV6-2/TRBV6-3	-
TGTGCTAGTGGTTTGGCCCGACAGCCTAACTCAGGGTACGAGCAGTACTTC	CASGLARQPNSGYEQYF	TRBJ2-7	few	TRBV12-5	-
TGCGCCAGCAGCCAGGTCGCCATGAATGAAAAACTGTTTTTT	CASSQVAMNEKLFF	TRBJ1-4	many	TRBV4-3	-
TGCGCCAGCAGTTGGGGACAGGGGGCCTATGGCTACACCTTC	CASSWGQGAYGYTF	TRBJ1-2	few	TRBV5-1	TRBD1
TGTGCCAGCAGCCTGGTAGGCGGCTCAAACTATGGCTACACCTTC	CASSLVGGSNYGYTF	TRBJ1-2	many	TRBV5-4	-
TGTGCCAGTACCCTAGTGTCGTCTGGGGCCAACGTCCTGACTTTC	CASTLVSSGANVLTF	TRBJ2-6	-	TRBV19	-
TGTGCCAGCAGCGACCCAACAGGGGGCGTGGGCACAGATACGCAGTATTTT	CASSDPTGGVGTDTQYF	TRBJ2-3	many	TRBV5-4	TRBD1
TGTGCCATACCGGGACCCGGGTTCAACGAGCAGTACTTC	CAIPGPGFNEQYF	TRBJ2-7	-	TRBV10-3	-
TGTGCCACCAGTGATTTCATGGGGACTTCCGCCGGAGATACGCAGTATTTT	CATSDFMGTSAGDTQYF	TRBJ2-3	few	TRBV24-1	-
TGTGCCAGCAGCTCAAGATTAAGCTCCTACAATGAGCAGTTCTTC	CASSSRLSSYNEQFF	TRBJ2-1	many	TRBV7-9	-
TGTGCCAGCAGTGAACCTAGCACCGGGGAGCTGTTTTTT	CASSEPSTGELFF	TRBJ2-2	-	TRBV2	-
TGTGCCAGCAGCCGACAGGGGGCCTTCTACGAGCAGTACTTC	CASSRQGAFYEQYF	TRBJ2-7	-	TRBV5-6	TRBD1
TGCAGTGCTACGTCGGCCGGGACAGGGTCCAATGAGCAGTTCTTC	CSATSAGTGSNEQFF	TRBJ2-1	many	TRBV20-1	TRBD1
TGTGCCAGCAGCTTAGACAGGGAGGGATTTTTGAATGAGCAGTTCTTC	CASSLDREGFLNEQFF	TRBJ2-1	-	TRBV7-9	-
TGTGCCAGCAGCTTGGGACACTTAATCAGTACCGGGGAGCTGTTTTTT	CASSLGHLISTGELFF	TRBJ2-2	-	TRBV5-4	-
TGCAGCGTTCAGGGTTCAGGGACTGAAGCTTTCTTT	CSVQGSGTEAFF	TRBJ1-1	-	TRBV29-1	-
TGCAGTGCTAGGGGCAGGGACGGGGCCAACGTCCTGACTTTC	CSARGRDGANVLTF	TRBJ2-6	many	TRBV20-1	-
TGTGCCAGCAGTTTCAGGTTTTCCCACTCCGGGGTAAATCAGCCCCAGCATTTT	CASSFRFSHSGVNQPQHF	TRBJ1-5	-	TRBV28	-
TGTGCCAGCAGCGCCCGACTAGGGCAAGAGACCCAGTACTTC	CASSARLGQETQYF	TRBJ2-5	many	TRBV9	-
TGTGCCAGCAGCCTCCGGGACAGGGGGCTTTGGGAGCAGTACTTC	CASSLRDRGLWEQYF	TRBJ2-7	-	TRBV7-2	TRBD1
TGTGCCAGCAGAGCAGACGGCGAAAAACTGTTTTTT	CASRADGEKLFF	TRBJ1-4	few	TRBV2	-
TGTGCCAGCAGCCAATGGATCCTACCTAATCAGCCCCAGCATTTT	CASSQWILPNQPQHF	TRBJ1-5	few	TRBV12-3/TRBV12-4	-
TGTGCCAGCAGTGACCCGGGACAGACATCCTACGAGCAGTACTTC	CASSDPGQTSYEQYF	TRBJ2-7	few	TRBV6-2/TRBV6-3	TRBD1
TGCAGCGTTTTTCGTTCAGATACGCAGTATTTT	CSVFRSDTQYF	TRBJ2-3	-	TRBV29-1	-
TGCAGCGTTGAAGGACAGGGGATTGGAGCTTTCTTT	CSVEGQGIGAFF	TRBJ1-1	many	TRBV29-1	TRBD1
TGTGCCAGCAGTTACCAGGAAACAGGGCTACGCTGCAATTCACCCCTCCACTTT	CASSYQETGLRCNSPLHF	TRBJ1-6	-	TRBV6-8	-
TGCGCCAGCAGCTTGCGGGACAGGTACAATGAGCAGTTCTTC	CASSLRDRYNEQFF	TRBJ2-1	once	TRBV5-1	TRBD1
TGTGCCAGCAGCCAAGGCAGGAGTTACACCGGGGAGCTGTTTTTT	CASSQGRSYTGELFF	TRBJ2-2	many	TRBV14	-
TGTGCCAGCAGCTTTTCAGGGGGCTTCTATTATCAGCAGTTCTTC	CASSFSGGFYYQQFF	TRBJ2-1	few	TRBV5-5	TRBD1
TGCAGCGTCCGGGGGGGCCTCGACACCGGGGAGCTGTTTTTT	CSVRGGLDTGELFF	TRBJ2-2	many	TRBV29-1	TRBD2
TGCGCCAGCAGCCAAGGAGGGGTGGACGGGGAGCTGTTTTTT	CASSQGGVDGELFF	TRBJ2-2	-	TRBV4-3	-
TGTGCCAGCAGCCCCGCGGCAGCTGGCTCCGGGGAGCTGTTTTTT	CASSPAAAGSGELFF	TRBJ2-2	many	TRBV28	-
TGTGCCAGCAGCTTCGAGGGACAGGGGGCCGAGACCCAGTACTTC	CASSFEGQGAETQYF	TRBJ2-5	-	TRBV7-6	TRBD1
TGTGCCAGGGGGGACAGCCGCACAGATACGCAGTATTTT	CARGDSRTDTQYF	TRBJ2-3	few	TRBV21-1	-
TGCAGTGCCCTACGGGCCGGATATCAGCCCCAGCATTTT	CSALRAGYQPQHF	TRBJ1-5	many	TRBV20-1	-
TGTGCCAGCAAGGAGGGGGCGCGGGAGCAGTACTTC	CASKEGAREQYF	TRBJ2-7	many	TRBV6-6	-
TGTGCCAGCAGCTTCTATCAGGTGCCCTCTGGAAACACCATATATTTT	CASSFYQVPSGNTIYF	TRBJ1-3	many	TRBV7-9	-
TGTGCCAGCAGCTTGGGGCGGCGCGGAGATACGCAGTATTTT	CASSLGRRGDTQYF	TRBJ2-3	-	TRBV7-9	-
TGCGCCAGCAGCACGCAACGGGACACTGAAGCTTTCTTT	CASSTQRDTEAFF	TRBJ1-1	many	TRBV5-1	-
TGTGCCAGCCGGGCGGTGACCGGGGAGCTGTTTTTT	CASRAVTGELFF	TRBJ2-2	many	TRBV6-5	-
TGCAGTGCAAACCAGGCGAACACTGAAGCTTTCTTT	CSANQANTEAFF	TRBJ1-1	many	TRBV20-1	-
TGTGCCAGCAGCTTTTGGAAAAGACAGGGGATCCCGTCAACTAATGAAAAACTGTTTTTT	CASSFWKRQGIPSTNEKLFF	TRBJ1-4	many	TRBV7-9	TRBD1
TGTGCCAGCAGCCCAAACAGGGTTTACGAGCAGTACTTC	CASSPNRVYEQYF	TRBJ2-7	-	TRBV21-1	-
TGCGCCAGCAGCCCCGGAGGGGGAGAGACCCAGTACTTC	CASSPGGGETQYF	TRBJ2-5	many	TRBV4-1	-
TGCGCCATATCAACAGGGGTGGCAACCGGGGAGCTGTTTTTT	CAISTGVATGELFF	TRBJ2-2	many	TRBV23-1	TRBD1
TGCGCCAGCAGTCCGGCAGGGGTCTCGAACACCGGGGAGCTGTTTTTT	CASSPAGVSNTGELFF	TRBJ2-2	many	TRBV5-1	-
TGTGCCAGCTCCGGGCCGGGGGCCGACAATGAGCAGTTCTTC	CASSGPGADNEQFF	TRBJ2-1	few	TRBV18	-
TGTGCCAGCAGTGACGGAAGGGGCCGGTTCGTCAAGGTCTATTTC	CASSDGRGRFVKVYF	TRBJ2-7	few	TRBV6-2/TRBV6-3	-
TGTGCCAGCAGTCGCGACAGGGATCAGTATGGCTACACCTTC	CASSRDRDQYGYTF	TRBJ1-2	many	TRBV6-2/TRBV6-3	TRBD1
TGTGCCTGGAGGACCGGGAACACTGAAGCTTTCTTT	CAWRTGNTEAFF	TRBJ1-1	many	TRBV30	-
TGTGCCAGCAGCTTAACGGGCCAATTATCCTACGAGCAGTACTTC	CASSLTGQLSYEQYF	TRBJ2-7	many	TRBV11-2	-
TGTGCCAGCAGCTTCACGACAGGGCCGACGACCTACGAGCAGTACTTC	CASSFTTGPTTYEQYF	TRBJ2-7	many	TRBV7-9	TRBD1
TGTGCCAGCAGCCGATCGGTACTGACTAGCGGGCGCTACAATGAGCAGTTCTTC	CASSRSVLTSGRYNEQFF	TRBJ2-1	many	TRBV11-2	TRBD2
TGTGCCAGCAGCCCCGGGACAGGATACGAGCAGTACTTC	CASSPGTGYEQYF	TRBJ2-7	many	TRBV7-2	TRBD1
TGTGCCAGCAGCTTGGTGTCGGGTAATTCACCCCTCCACTTT	CASSLVSGNSPLHF	TRBJ1-6	many	TRBV5-5	-